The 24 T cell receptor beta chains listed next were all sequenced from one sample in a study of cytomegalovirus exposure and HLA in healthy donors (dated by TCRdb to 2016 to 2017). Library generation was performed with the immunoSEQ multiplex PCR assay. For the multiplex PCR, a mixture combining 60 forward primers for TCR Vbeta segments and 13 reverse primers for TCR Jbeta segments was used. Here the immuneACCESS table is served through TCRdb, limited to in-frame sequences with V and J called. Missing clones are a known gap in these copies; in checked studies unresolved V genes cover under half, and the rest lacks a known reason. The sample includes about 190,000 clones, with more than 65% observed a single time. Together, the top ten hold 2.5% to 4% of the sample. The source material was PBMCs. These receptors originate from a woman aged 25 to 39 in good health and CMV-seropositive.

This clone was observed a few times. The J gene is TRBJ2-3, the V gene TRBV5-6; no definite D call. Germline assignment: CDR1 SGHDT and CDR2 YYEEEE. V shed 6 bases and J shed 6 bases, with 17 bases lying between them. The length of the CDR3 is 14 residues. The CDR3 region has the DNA TGTGCCAGCATGAGAGTTTCTTTGATGGATACGCAGTATTTT. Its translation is CASMRVSLMDTQYF.

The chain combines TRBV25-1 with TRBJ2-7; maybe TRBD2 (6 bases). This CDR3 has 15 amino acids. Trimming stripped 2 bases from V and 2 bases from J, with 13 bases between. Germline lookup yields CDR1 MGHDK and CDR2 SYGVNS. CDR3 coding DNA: TGTGCCAGCAGTGAAATCTGGAGGGTGGCCTACGAGCAGTACTTC. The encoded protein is CASSEIWRVAYEQYF.

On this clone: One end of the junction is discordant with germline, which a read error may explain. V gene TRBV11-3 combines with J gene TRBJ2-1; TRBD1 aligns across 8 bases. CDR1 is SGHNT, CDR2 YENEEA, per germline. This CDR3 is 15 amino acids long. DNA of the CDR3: TGTGCCAGCAACTTAGGAGACAGGGGAGTGGATGAGCAGTTCTTC. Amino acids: CASNLGDRGVDEQFF.

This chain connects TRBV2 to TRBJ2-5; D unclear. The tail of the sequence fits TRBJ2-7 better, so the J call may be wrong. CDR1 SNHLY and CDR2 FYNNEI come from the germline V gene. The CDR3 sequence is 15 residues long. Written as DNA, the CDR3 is TGTGCCAGCAAGGAAGGAGATTCTCCCTCCTACGAGCAGTACTTC. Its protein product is CASKEGDSPSYEQYF.

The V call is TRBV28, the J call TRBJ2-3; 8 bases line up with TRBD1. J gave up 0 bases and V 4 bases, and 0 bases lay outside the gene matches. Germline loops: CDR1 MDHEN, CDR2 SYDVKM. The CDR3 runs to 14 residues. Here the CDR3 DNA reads TGTGCCAGCAGTTACAGGGGGAGCACAGATACGCAGTATTTT. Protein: CASSYRGSTDTQYF. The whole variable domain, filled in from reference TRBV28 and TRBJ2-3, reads DVKVTQSSRYLVKRTGEKVFLECVQDMDHENMFWYRQDPGLGLRLIYFSYDVKMKEKGDIPEGYSVSREKKERFSLILESASTNQTSMYLCASSYRGSTDTQYFGPGTRLTVL.

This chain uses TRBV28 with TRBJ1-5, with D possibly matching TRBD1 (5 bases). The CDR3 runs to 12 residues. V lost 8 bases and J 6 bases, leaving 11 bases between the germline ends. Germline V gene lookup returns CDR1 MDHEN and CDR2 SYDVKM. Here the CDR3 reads CASLTRGQPQHF. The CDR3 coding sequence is TGTGCCAGCCTAACAAGGGGTCAGCCCCAGCATTTT.

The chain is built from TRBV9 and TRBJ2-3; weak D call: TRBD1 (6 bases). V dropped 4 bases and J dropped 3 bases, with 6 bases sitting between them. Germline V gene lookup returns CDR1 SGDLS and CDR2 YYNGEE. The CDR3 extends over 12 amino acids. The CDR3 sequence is CASSQGTDTQYF. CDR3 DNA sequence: TGTGCCAGCAGCCAGGGGACAGATACGCAGTATTTT.

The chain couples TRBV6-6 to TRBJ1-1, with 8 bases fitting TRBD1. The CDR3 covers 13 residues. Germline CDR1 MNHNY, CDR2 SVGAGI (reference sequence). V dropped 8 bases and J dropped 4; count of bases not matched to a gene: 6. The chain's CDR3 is CASRQTGGTEAFF. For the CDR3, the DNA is TGTGCCAGCCGTCAAACAGGGGGCACTGAAGCTTTCTTT.

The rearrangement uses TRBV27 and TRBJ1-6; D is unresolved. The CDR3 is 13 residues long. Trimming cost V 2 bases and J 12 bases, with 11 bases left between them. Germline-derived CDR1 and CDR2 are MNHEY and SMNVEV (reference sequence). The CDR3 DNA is TGTGCCAGCAGTTTAACGCGGGAACGACCCCTCCACTTT. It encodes CASSLTRERPLHF.

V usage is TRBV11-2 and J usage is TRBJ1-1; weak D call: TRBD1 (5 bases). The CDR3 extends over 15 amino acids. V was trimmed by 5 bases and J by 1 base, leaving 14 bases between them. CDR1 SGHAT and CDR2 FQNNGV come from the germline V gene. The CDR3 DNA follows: TGTGCCAGCAGCCTCTTCGCAGGGCGGAACACTGAAGCTTTCTTT. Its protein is CASSLFAGRNTEAFF.

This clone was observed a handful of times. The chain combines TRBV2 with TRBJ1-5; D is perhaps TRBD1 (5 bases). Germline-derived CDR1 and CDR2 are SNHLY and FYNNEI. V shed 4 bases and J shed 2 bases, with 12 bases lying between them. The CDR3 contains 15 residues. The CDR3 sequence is CASSVWGLGNQPQHF. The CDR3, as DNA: TGTGCCAGCAGTGTATGGGGCCTCGGCAATCAGCCCCAGCATTTT.

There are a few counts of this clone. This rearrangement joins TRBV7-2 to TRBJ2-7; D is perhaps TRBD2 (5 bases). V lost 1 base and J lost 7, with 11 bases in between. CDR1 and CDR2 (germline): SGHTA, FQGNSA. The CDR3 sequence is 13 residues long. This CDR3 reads CASSLVTTGEQYF. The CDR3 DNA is TGTGCCAGCAGCTTAGTTACTACGGGGGAGCAGTACTTC. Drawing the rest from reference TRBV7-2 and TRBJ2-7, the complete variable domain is GAGVSQSPSNKVTEKGKDVELRCDPISGHTALYWYRQSLGQGLEFLIYFQGNSAPDKSGLPSDRFSAERTGGSVSTLTIQRTQQEDSAVYLCASSLVTTGEQYFGPGTRLTVT.

CDR3 sequence: CASSDEVNTEAFF. The CDR3 DNA sequence: TGTGCCAGCAGTGATGAGGTGAACACTGAAGCTTTCTTT. This sequence joins TRBV6-4 and TRBJ1-1; D gene unclear. This CDR3 spans 13 amino acids. Trimming removed 3 bases at V and 0 bases at J, with 5 bases between. Germline V gives CDR1 MRHNA, CDR2 SNTAGT.

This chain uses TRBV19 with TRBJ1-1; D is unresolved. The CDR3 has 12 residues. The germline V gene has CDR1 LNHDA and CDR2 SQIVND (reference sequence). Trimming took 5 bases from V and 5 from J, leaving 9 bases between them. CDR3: CASSLDGTEAFF. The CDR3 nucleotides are TGTGCCAGTAGTCTCGACGGGACTGAAGCTTTCTTT.

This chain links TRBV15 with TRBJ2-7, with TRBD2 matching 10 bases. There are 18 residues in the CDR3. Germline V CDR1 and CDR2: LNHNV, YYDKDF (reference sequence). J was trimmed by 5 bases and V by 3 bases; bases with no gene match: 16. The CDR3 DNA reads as TGTGCCACCAGCAGTGGGCTAGCGGGAGCACGACAGGGGAACGAGCAGTACTTC. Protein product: CATSSGLAGARQGNEQYF.

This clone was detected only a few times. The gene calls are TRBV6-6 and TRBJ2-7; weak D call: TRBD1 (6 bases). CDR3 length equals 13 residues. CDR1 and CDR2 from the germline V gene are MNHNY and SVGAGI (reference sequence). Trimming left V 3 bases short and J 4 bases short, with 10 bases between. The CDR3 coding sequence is TGTGCCAGCAGTTATGAGGGACAATACGAGCAGTACTTC. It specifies CASSYEGQYEQYF.

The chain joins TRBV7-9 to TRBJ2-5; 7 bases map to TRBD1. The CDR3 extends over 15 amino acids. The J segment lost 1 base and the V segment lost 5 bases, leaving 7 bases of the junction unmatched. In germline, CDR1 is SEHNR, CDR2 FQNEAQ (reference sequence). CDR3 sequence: CASSRKRGPQETQYF. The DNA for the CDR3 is TGTGCCAGCAGCCGGAAAAGGGGGCCCCAAGAGACCCAGTACTTC.

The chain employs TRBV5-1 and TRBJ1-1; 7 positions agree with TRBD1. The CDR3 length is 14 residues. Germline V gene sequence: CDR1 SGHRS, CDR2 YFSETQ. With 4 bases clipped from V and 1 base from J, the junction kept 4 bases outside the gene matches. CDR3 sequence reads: CASSPGTANTEAFF. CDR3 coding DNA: TGCGCCAGCAGCCCGGGGACAGCGAACACTGAAGCTTTCTTT.

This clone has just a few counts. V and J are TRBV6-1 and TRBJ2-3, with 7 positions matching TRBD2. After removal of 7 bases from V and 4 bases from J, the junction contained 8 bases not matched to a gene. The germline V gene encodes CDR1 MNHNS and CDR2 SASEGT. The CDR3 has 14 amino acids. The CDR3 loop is CASIGGSHADTQYF. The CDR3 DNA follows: TGTGCCAGCATAGGCGGGAGTCACGCAGATACGCAGTATTTT.

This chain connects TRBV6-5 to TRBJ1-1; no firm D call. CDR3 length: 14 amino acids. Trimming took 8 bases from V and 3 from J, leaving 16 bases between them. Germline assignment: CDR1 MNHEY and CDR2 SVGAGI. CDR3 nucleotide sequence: TGTGCCAGCCGGGAGGTTCTGGGCTACACTGAAGCTTTCTTT. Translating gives CASREVLGYTEAFF.

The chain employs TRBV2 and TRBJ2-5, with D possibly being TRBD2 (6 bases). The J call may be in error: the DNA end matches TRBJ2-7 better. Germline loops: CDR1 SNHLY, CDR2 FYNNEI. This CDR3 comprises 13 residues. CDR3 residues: CASSLALSYEQYF. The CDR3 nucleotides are TGTGCCAGCAGTCTAGCGCTCTCCTACGAGCAGTACTTC.

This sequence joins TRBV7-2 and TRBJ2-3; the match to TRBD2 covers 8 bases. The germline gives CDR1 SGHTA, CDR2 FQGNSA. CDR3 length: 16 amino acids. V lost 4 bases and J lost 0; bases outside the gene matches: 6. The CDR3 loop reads CASSSQLAASTDTQYF. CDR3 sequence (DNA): TGTGCCAGCAGCTCCCAACTAGCGGCTAGCACAGATACGCAGTATTTT.

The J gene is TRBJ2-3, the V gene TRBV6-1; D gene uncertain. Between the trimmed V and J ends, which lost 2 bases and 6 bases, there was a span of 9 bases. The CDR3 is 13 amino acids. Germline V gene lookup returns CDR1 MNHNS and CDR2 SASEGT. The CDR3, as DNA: TGTGCCAGCAGTGAAAGAGGTGGGGATACGCAGTATTTT. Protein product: CASSERGGDTQYF.

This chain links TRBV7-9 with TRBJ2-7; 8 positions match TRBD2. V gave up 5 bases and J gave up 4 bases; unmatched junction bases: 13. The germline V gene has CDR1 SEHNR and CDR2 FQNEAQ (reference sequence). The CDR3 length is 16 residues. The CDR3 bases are TGTGCCAGCAGCCAGGCGTACCGGGAGGGTAGGTACGAGCAGTACTTC. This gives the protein CASSQAYREGRYEQYF.